The 24 T cell receptor beta chains listed next were all sequenced from one sample in a study of T cells in Graves' hyperthyroidism and ophthalmopathy. Researchers amplified the TCR beta CDR3 regions from RNA transcripts. The HTBI primer set served for first-round RT-PCR of the TCR CDR3. TCRdb re-analysed the multiplex PCR reads in MiXCR, keeping a single row per CDR3 protein. The sample contains about 320,000 distinct CDR3 sequences, 16% of which appear only once. The sample comprised blood. All receptors come from a man younger than 45 with Graves' hyperthyroidism.

A word on this clonotype: A read error may be the cause here, since a much bigger clone is one base away. Since the CDR3 does not end with the conserved phenylalanine or tryptophan, this likely comes from a read error. The V and J genes are TRBV3-1 and TRBJ1-5; maybe TRBD1 (5 bases). V gave up 4 bases and J gave up 5 bases, with 18 bases separating them. Per the germline V gene, CDR1 is LGHDT and CDR2 is YNNKEL (reference sequence). This CDR3 comprises 16 residues. CDR3 sequence reads: CASSPPRSGSDQPQHL. The CDR3 coding sequence is TGTGCCAGCAGCCCCCCCAGGTCAGGGAGCGATCAGCCCCAGCATCTT.

This chain uses TRBV29-1 with TRBJ2-4; D might be TRBD2 (6 bases). This CDR3 is 14 amino acids long. The V end lost 1 base, the J end lost 8 bases, and 15 bases lay between the germline ends. The germline gives CDR1 SQVTM, CDR2 ANQGSEA. CDR3 amino acids: CSVEGVAGGDIQYF. CDR3 sequence (DNA): TGCAGCGTTGAAGGAGTGGCAGGAGGGGACATTCAGTACTTC.

The chain couples TRBV25-1 to TRBJ2-5; possible D gene TRBD1, 5 bases. Germline CDR1 is MGHDK and CDR2 is SYGVNS. V lost 1 base and J lost 2, with 8 bases in between. The CDR3 runs to 14 residues. CDR3 loop: CASSELGQQETQYF. The CDR3 DNA follows: TGTGCCAGCAGTGAATTGGGGCAGCAAGAGACCCAGTACTTC.

This clonotype was observed at least ten times. V is TRBV29-1 and J is TRBJ2-7; D call uncertain. This CDR3 has 13 amino acids. V was trimmed by 4 bases and J by 0 bases, leaving 10 bases between them. CDR1 and CDR2 (germline): SQVTM, ANQGSEA. CDR3 in DNA: TGCAGCGTTGTGAGCGTTAGCTCCTACGAGCAGTACTTC. Residues: CSVVSVSSYEQYF.

This clonotype has at least ten counts. The chain employs TRBV6-5 and TRBJ1-6, with a possible D match to TRBD1 (5 bases). From germline, CDR1 is MNHEY and CDR2 SVGAGI. The CDR3 is 17 residues long. Trimming shortened V by 0 bases and J by 9 bases, and 18 bases separated the two germline ends. CDR3 in amino acids: CASSYSGQSVQGSPLHF. In DNA form, the CDR3 reads TGTGCCAGCAGTTACTCGGGGCAGTCAGTTCAGGGTTCACCCCTCCACTTT.

This clonotype has a count of ten or more. V is TRBV6-1 and J is TRBJ2-1; D gene uncertain. Germline values: CDR1 MNHNS, CDR2 SASEGT. V lost 8 bases and J 0 bases, leaving 8 bases between the germline ends. The CDR3 runs to 13 residues. CDR3 in DNA: TGTGCCAGCCAGCGCAGCTCCTACAATGAGCAGTTCTTC. It codes for CASQRSSYNEQFF.

This clonotype appeared a few times. The rearrangement joins TRBV6-1 to TRBJ2-7, with TRBD1 matching 8 bases. V lost 7 bases, J lost 3 bases, and 5 bases stayed unmatched. From germline, CDR1 is MNHNS and CDR2 SASEGT. CDR3 size: 13 residues. The CDR3 sequence is CASTGTGLYEQYF. CDR3 nucleotides: TGTGCCAGCACCGGGACAGGCCTCTACGAGCAGTACTTC.

The chain carries TRBV14 and TRBJ2-7; a weak D match, TRBD2 (7 bases). This CDR3 spans 15 amino acids. Germline CDR1 reads SGHDN; CDR2 reads FVKESK. The ends were cut back, 5 bases at V and 4 bases at J, with 18 bases in the middle. In nucleotides, the CDR3 is TGTGCCAGCAGCTCTATGACACAGGGAGGGTACGAGCAGTACTTC. It codes for CASSSMTQGGYEQYF. Based on the CDR3 plus reference TRBV14 and TRBJ2-7, the full variable domain is EAGVTQFPSHSVIEKGQTVTLRCDPISGHDNLYWYRRVMGKEIKFLLHFVKESKQDESGMPNNRFLAERTGGTYSTLKVQPAELEDSGVYFCASSSMTQGGYEQYFGPGTRLTVT.

There are many counts of this clonotype. The genes are TRBV3-1 and TRBJ1-1, with D uncertain. Germline values: CDR1 LGHDT, CDR2 YNNKEL (reference sequence). The CDR3 length is 14 residues. Trimming took off 2 bases at V and 1 base at J, with 8 bases between the two ends. The CDR3 nucleotides are TGTGCCAGCAGCCAACCAGAGCGGAACACTGAAGCTTTCTTT. Its protein product is CASSQPERNTEAFF.

This clonotype was seen repeatedly, ten times or more. V gene TRBV11-3 combines with J gene TRBJ2-1, with 7 positions matching TRBD2. This CDR3 is built from 14 residues. V shed 5 bases, J shed 6 bases, and the junction held 7 bases outside the gene matches. Looked up from germline, CDR1 is SGHNT and CDR2 is YENEEA. The CDR3 nucleotides are TGTGCCAGCAGCCCTAGCGGAAAGACCAATGAGCAGTTCTTC. The encoded protein is CASSPSGKTNEQFF.

This clonotype was observed many times. J is TRBJ1-5 and V is TRBV7-3; 7 nucleotides align to TRBD1. Per the germline V gene, CDR1 is SGHTA and CDR2 is FQGTGA. There are 16 residues in the CDR3. Trimming cost V 9 bases and J 6 bases; bases outside gene matches: 17. The CDR3 protein is CASQLTRGQGGQPQHF. In nucleotides, the CDR3 is TGTGCCAGTCAGCTTACGAGGGGGCAAGGGGGTCAGCCCCAGCATTTT.

This clonotype was seen at least ten times. The rearrangement joins TRBV11-2 to TRBJ2-1; D is perhaps TRBD2 (6 bases). Trimming pared 10 bases from V and 7 bases from J, leaving 23 bases between. This CDR3 has 15 amino acids. Germline V gene sequence: CDR1 SGHAT, CDR2 FQNNGV. Written as DNA, the CDR3 is TGTGCCACAATGAGTGGGGGGAGTCCGCGGAATGAGCAGTTCTTC. Translation gives CATMSGGSPRNEQFF. Full variable domain (remainder filled in from reference TRBV11-2 and TRBJ2-1): EAGVAQSPRYKIIEKRQSVAFWCNPISGHATLYWYQQILGQGPKLLIQFQNNGVVDDSQLPKDRFSAERLKGVDSTLKIQPAKLEDSAVYLCATMSGGSPRNEQFFGPGTRLTVL.

V and J are TRBV12-3 or TRBV12-4 and TRBJ1-6; 8 bases fit TRBD1. Germline trimming cut 5 bases from V and 13 bases from J; bases unmatched to any gene: 7. The CDR3 covers 13 residues. The CDR3 sequence: CASSTIQGGPLHF. The CDR3 DNA follows: TGTGCCAGCAGTACCATACAGGGGGGCCCCCTCCACTTT.

This clonotype appeared many times. The chain combines TRBV7-3 with TRBJ2-3, with D possibly TRBD1 on 6 matching bases. The CDR3 runs 14 residues. Germline V CDR1 and CDR2: SGHTA, FQGTGA. With 1 base removed from V and 11 bases from J, the gap between germline ends came to 16 bases. CDR3 sequence (DNA): TGTGCCAGCAGCTTAATTGGTTCCCCGGGACAGCAGTATTTT. It codes for CASSLIGSPGQQYF.

This clonotype has at least ten counts. The V call is TRBV5-1, the J call TRBJ1-4; D unclear. Germline-derived CDR1 and CDR2 are SGHRS and YFSETQ. The V gene lost 1 base and the J gene lost 6 bases, with 10 bases spanning the gap. The CDR3 spans 14 residues. The CDR3 bases are TGCGCCAGCAGCTTGCAACGGCCAGATGAAAAACTGTTTTTT. Translating it yields CASSLQRPDEKLFF.

A remark on this clonotype: A much larger clone sits a single nucleotide away, making a read error possible. The chain joins TRBV18 to TRBJ2-5; D is possibly TRBD1 (6 bases). Germline V CDR1 and CDR2: KGHSH, LQKENI. The CDR3 sequence is 15 residues long. In DNA form, the CDR3 reads TGTGCCAGCTCACCCCCGGGAACACAGGGTGAGACCCGGTACTTC. Its protein product is CASSPPGTQGETRYF. Variable domain in full (rest from reference TRBV18 and TRBJ2-5): NAGVMQNPRHLVRRRGQEARLRCSPMKGHSHVYWYRQLPEEGLKFMVYLQKENIIDESGMPKERFSAEFPKEGPSILRIQQVVRGDSAAYFCASSPPGTQGETRYFGPGTRLLVL.

The table lists this clonotype with many counts. CDR3 protein: CATSDFTDTQYF. The DNA of the CDR3 is TGTGCCACCAGTGATTTTACAGATACGCAGTATTTT. The rearrangement uses TRBV24-1 and TRBJ2-3; D not certain. The germline CDR1 and CDR2 sequences are KGHDR and SFDVKD. The CDR3 length is 12 residues. With 1 base removed from V and 3 bases from J, the gap between germline ends came to 1 base.

At least ten counts were recorded for this clonotype. V usage is TRBV6-1 and J usage is TRBJ2-3; D may be TRBD1 (5 bases). The V end was cut by 6 bases, the J end by 2 bases, with 12 bases between. Germline values: CDR1 MNHNS, CDR2 SASEGT. The CDR3 is 14 residues long. The CDR3 DNA is TGTGCCAGCAGCCTCCGGACACTCACAGATACGCAGTATTTT. Translation gives CASSLRTLTDTQYF.

The rearrangement links TRBV7-9 to TRBJ2-3, with 12 positions matching TRBD2. Per the germline V gene, CDR1 is SEHNR and CDR2 is FQNEAQ (reference sequence). The CDR3 spans 21 residues. V lost 0 bases and J lost 2; bases outside the gene matches: 15. This chain's CDR3 is CASSLALGLAGSWGDTDTQYF. In DNA, the CDR3 is TGTGCCAGCAGCTTAGCCCTAGGACTAGCGGGATCCTGGGGTGACACAGATACGCAGTATTTT. Drawing the rest from reference TRBV7-9 and TRBJ2-3, the complete variable domain is DTGVSQNPRHKITKRGQNVTFRCDPISEHNRLYWYRQTLGQGPEFLTYFQNEAQLEKSRLLSDRFSAERPKGSFSTLEIQRTEQGDSAMYLCASSLALGLAGSWGDTDTQYFGPGTRLTVL.

This clonotype showed up many times. This sequence joins TRBV30 and TRBJ1-2; D gene uncertain. CDR1 is GTSNPN, CDR2 SVGIG, per germline (reference sequence). The CDR3 length is 12 residues. V was cut by 5 bases and J by 2 bases, with 9 bases left in between. The DNA of the CDR3 is TGTGCCTGGGCCAGAGAGAACTATGGCTACACCTTC. It codes for CAWARENYGYTF. The complete variable domain, with remaining parts taken from reference TRBV30 and TRBJ1-2, reads SQTIHQWPATLVQPVGSPLSLECTVEGTSNPNLYWYRQAAGRGLQLLFYSVGIGQISSEVPQNLSASRPQDRQFILSSKKLLLSDSGFYLCAWARENYGYTFGSGTRLTVV.

On this clonotype: This may arise from a read error, as a much more abundant clone is one base away. This sequence joins TRBV6-2 or TRBV6-3 and TRBJ2-2; 8 nucleotides match TRBD2. CDR3 size: 16 residues. Germline V gives CDR1 MNHEY, CDR2 SVGEGT. As DNA, the CDR3 is TGTGCCAGCAGTTACGAAGTCGGGAGGGGGTACGGGGAGCTGTCTTTT. Translation: CASSYEVGRGYGELSF.

This clonotype was counted only a few times. The chain employs TRBV20-1 and TRBJ2-5, with 7 positions matching TRBD2. The trim removed 6 bases at V and 4 bases at J, leaving 5 bases unmatched. CDR1 and CDR2 from the germline V gene are DFQATT and SNEGSKA (reference sequence). The CDR3 covers 12 residues. The CDR3 region is CSARWGGETQYF. Here the CDR3 DNA reads TGCAGTGCGAGATGGGGGGGAGAGACCCAGTACTTC.

About this clonotype itself: With a much larger clone just one base away, this may be a read error. The chain combines TRBV28 with TRBJ2-7; D might be TRBD1 (5 bases). V dropped 4 bases and J dropped 0 bases, with 16 bases sitting between them. CDR1 and CDR2 (germline): MDHEN, SYDVKM. The CDR3 extends over 16 amino acids. In nucleotides, the CDR3 is TGTGCCAGCAGTTCAGGGTGGGCGGACAACTCCTACGAGCAGTACTTC. It specifies CASSSGWADNSYEQYF.

This clonotype was counted at least ten times. The chain couples TRBV12-3 or TRBV12-4 to TRBJ2-3; D tentatively fits TRBD1 or TRBD2 (6 bases each). Trimming shortened V by 8 bases and J by 0 bases, and 12 bases separated the two germline ends. CDR3 length: 14 residues. CDR3 sequence (DNA): TGTGCCAGCGGTGGGGGGCCGAGCACAGATACGCAGTATTTT. This gives the protein CASGGGPSTDTQYF.